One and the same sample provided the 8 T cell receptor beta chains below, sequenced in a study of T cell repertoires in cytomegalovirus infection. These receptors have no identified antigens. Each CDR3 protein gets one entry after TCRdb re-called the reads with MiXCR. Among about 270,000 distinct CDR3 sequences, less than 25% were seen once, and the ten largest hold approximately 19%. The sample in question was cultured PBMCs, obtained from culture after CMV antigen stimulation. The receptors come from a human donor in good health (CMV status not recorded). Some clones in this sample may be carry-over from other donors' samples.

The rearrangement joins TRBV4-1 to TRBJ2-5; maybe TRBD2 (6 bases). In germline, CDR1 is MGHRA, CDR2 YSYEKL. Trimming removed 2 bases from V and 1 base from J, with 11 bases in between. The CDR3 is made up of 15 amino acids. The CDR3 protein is CASSQPGTVQETQYF. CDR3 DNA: TGCGCCAGCAGCCAACCCGGGACTGTCCAAGAGACCCAGTACTTC.

CDR3: CASSLVQGASGANVLTF. CDR3 coding DNA: TGTGCCAGCAGTTTAGTACAGGGGGCCTCCGGGGCCAACGTCCTGACTTTC. The genes are TRBV12-3 or TRBV12-4 and TRBJ2-6; 9 bases map to TRBD1. V dropped 1 base and J dropped 4; count of bases not matched to a gene: 5. The CDR3 is made up of 17 amino acids.

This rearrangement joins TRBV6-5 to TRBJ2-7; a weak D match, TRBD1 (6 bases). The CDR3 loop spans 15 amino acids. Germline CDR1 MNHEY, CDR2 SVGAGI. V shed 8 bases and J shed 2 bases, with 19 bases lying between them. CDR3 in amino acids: CASRPFGQTTYEQYF. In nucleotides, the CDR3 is TGTGCCAGCCGACCCTTCGGACAGACAACCTACGAGCAGTACTTC.

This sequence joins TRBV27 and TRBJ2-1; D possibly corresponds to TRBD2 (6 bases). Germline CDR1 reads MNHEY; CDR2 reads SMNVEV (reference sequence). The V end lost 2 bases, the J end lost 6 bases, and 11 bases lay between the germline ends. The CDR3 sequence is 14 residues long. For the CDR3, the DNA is TGTGCCAGCAGTTTACTAGCGTTGGCCAATGAGCAGTTCTTC. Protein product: CASSLLALANEQFF.

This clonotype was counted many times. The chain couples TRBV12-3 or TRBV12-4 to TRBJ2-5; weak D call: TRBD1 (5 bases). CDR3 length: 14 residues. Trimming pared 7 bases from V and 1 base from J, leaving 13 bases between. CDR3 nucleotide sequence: TGTGCCAGCAAACCTCAGGGTGTCCAAGAGACCCAGTACTTC. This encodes CASKPQGVQETQYF.

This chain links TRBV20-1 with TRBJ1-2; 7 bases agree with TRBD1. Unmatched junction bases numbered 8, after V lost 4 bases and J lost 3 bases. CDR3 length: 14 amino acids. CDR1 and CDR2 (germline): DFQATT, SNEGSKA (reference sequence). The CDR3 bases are TGCAGTGCTACACGAAGACAGGGTGACTATGGCTACACCTTC. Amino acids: CSATRRQGDYGYTF.

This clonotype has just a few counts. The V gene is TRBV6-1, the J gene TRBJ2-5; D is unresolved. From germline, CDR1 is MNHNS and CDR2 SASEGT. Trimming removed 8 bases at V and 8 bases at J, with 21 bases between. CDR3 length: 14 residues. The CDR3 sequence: CASRHPIRQATQYF. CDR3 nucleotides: TGTGCCAGCCGACACCCAATCCGGCAGGCAACCCAGTACTTC.

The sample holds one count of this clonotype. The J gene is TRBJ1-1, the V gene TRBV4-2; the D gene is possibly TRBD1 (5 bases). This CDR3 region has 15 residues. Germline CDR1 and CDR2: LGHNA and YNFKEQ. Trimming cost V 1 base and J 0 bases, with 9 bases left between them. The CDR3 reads CASSQAATVNTEAFF. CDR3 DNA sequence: TGTGCCAGCAGCCAAGCAGCGACAGTGAACACTGAAGCTTTCTTT.